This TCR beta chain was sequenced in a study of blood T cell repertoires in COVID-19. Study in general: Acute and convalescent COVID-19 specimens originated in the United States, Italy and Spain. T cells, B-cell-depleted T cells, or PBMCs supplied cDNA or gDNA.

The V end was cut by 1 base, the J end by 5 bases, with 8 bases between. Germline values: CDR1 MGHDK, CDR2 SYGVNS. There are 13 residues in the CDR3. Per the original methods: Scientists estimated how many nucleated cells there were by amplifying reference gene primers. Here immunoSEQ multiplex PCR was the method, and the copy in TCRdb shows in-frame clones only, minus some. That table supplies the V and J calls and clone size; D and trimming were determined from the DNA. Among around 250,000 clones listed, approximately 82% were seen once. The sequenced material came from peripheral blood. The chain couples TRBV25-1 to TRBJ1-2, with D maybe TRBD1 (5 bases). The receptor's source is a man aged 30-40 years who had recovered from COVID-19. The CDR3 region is CASSESQGYGYTF. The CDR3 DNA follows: TGTGCCAGCAGTGAATCGCAGGGATATGGCTACACCTTC.